The 16 T cell receptor beta chains listed next were all sequenced from one sample in a study of shared clonotypes between healthy human individuals. Data came from immunoSEQ multiplex PCR; TCRdb stores just in-frame clones and leaves some out. The repertoire includes about 2.2 million clones, about 92% of them detected once, and under 2% sits in the top ten. It was CD45RO-negative cells, positively selected for CCR7, that made up naive CD8 cells, with terminally differentiated effector memory CD45RA+ cells excluded. Sequencing was performed on naive CD8+ T cells from PBMCs. The receptors shown here come from a man aged 18 to 30 in good health. Some clones in this sample may be carry-over from other donors' samples.

This clone has just one count. V and J are TRBV27 and TRBJ2-3; 10 nucleotides line up with TRBD2. V gave up 6 bases and J gave up 2 bases; unmatched junction bases: 8. The CDR3 is 16 residues long. From germline, CDR1 is MNHEY and CDR2 SMNVEV (reference sequence). Written as DNA, the CDR3 is TGTGCCAGCAGCCTTAGCGGGAGGCCCCCCACAGATACGCAGTATTTT. Its translation is CASSLSGRPPTDTQYF.

This sequence joins TRBV7-3 and TRBJ2-5; no reliable D call. Germline values: CDR1 SGHTA, CDR2 FQGTGA. The V end lost 7 bases, the J end lost 2 bases, and 2 bases lay between the germline ends. The CDR3 sequence is 10 residues long. CDR3 protein: CASTQETQYF. CDR3 bases: TGTGCCAGCACTCAAGAGACCCAGTACTTC.

This clone showed up just once. The chain couples TRBV5-6 to TRBJ2-7, with 9 bases that match TRBD2. There are 16 residues in the CDR3. Germline V lookup: CDR1 SGHDT, CDR2 YYEEEE. The J segment lost 5 bases and the V segment lost 0 bases, leaving 9 bases of the junction unmatched. The CDR3 sequence is CASSLALSSGINEQYF. CDR3 DNA: TGTGCCAGCAGCTTGGCTCTTTCTAGCGGGATCAACGAGCAGTACTTC.

The J gene is TRBJ2-1, the V gene TRBV7-8; 7 bases line up with TRBD2. Germline V lookup: CDR1 SGHVS, CDR2 FQNEAQ. This CDR3 is 18 amino acids long. With 5 bases clipped from V and 7 bases from J, the junction kept 20 bases outside the gene matches. CDR3: CASSPHPQLAEGHNEQFF. Here the CDR3 DNA reads TGTGCCAGCAGCCCACACCCCCAGCTAGCGGAGGGCCATAATGAGCAGTTCTTC.

The chain joins TRBV15 to TRBJ2-7; 9 bases are shared with TRBD1. V dropped 0 bases and J dropped 3; count of bases not matched to a gene: 3. CDR1 LNHNV and CDR2 YYDKDF come from the germline V gene (reference sequence). The CDR3 is made up of 15 amino acids. The CDR3 sequence is CATSRERDRDYEQYF. For the CDR3, the DNA is TGTGCCACCAGCAGAGAGCGGGACAGGGACTACGAGCAGTACTTC.

This chain joins TRBV15 and TRBJ1-2; D uncertain. This CDR3 has 13 amino acids. Trimming shortened V by 7 bases and J by 1 base, and 10 bases separated the two germline ends. The germline gives CDR1 LNHNV, CDR2 YYDKDF (reference sequence). The CDR3 reads CATNGRDNYGYTF. Here the CDR3 DNA reads TGTGCCACCAACGGCCGAGATAACTATGGCTACACCTTC.

The chain links TRBV27 to TRBJ1-1; 8 nucleotides match TRBD1. The germline gives CDR1 MNHEY, CDR2 SMNVEV (reference sequence). This CDR3 has 12 amino acids. Losses at the gene ends were 5 bases for V and 5 bases for J; bases not matched to a gene: 1. The CDR3 is CASSDRGTEAFF. CDR3 nucleotides: TGTGCCAGCAGTGACAGGGGAACTGAAGCTTTCTTT.

This chain joins TRBV7-9 and TRBJ2-5; 8 positions agree with TRBD1. The length of the CDR3 is 15 residues. V trimming: 6 bases; J trimming: 4 bases; junction bases outside the gene matches: 10. CDR1 is SEHNR, CDR2 FQNEAQ, per germline (reference sequence). In DNA form, the CDR3 reads TGTGCCAGCAGATACCAGCAGGGGGCCCGAGAGACCCAGTACTTC. This encodes CASRYQQGARETQYF.

The rearrangement uses TRBV27 and TRBJ2-3; 7 bases are shared with TRBD2. Looked up from germline, CDR1 is MNHEY and CDR2 is SMNVEV (reference sequence). The CDR3 length is 18 residues. Trimming removed 5 bases from V and 2 bases from J; junction bases left unmatched: 16. CDR3 in amino acids: CASSLTYGLVRYTDTQYF. The CDR3 DNA follows: TGTGCCAGCAGTCTAACTTATGGACTAGTCAGATACACAGATACGCAGTATTTT.

This sequence joins TRBV7-9 and TRBJ2-7; D unresolved. The germline gives CDR1 SEHNR, CDR2 FQNEAQ (reference sequence). The V gene lost 5 bases and the J gene lost 3 bases, with 11 bases spanning the gap. The CDR3 totals 13 residues. The CDR3 DNA is TGTGCCAGCAGCCCCGGTTATGGCTACGAGCAGTACTTC. This codes for CASSPGYGYEQYF.

This clone has just one count. The chain uses TRBV7-9 and TRBJ2-3; D is possibly TRBD2 (6 bases). V was clipped by 5 bases and J by 9 bases, with 18 bases between them. Germline-derived CDR1 and CDR2 are SEHNR and FQNEAQ (reference sequence). The CDR3 runs to 14 residues. The CDR3 loop is CASSPKEGWETQYF. DNA of the CDR3: TGTGCCAGCAGCCCTAAGGAGGGGTGGGAGACGCAGTATTTT.

The chain uses TRBV5-6 and TRBJ2-6, with 7 bases aligning to TRBD2. Trimming cost V 7 bases and J 0 bases; bases outside gene matches: 13. This CDR3 has 18 amino acids. CDR1 SGHDT and CDR2 YYEEEE come from the germline V gene. CDR3 protein: CASRPDSGSTSGANVLTF. The CDR3 DNA follows: TGTGCCAGCCGACCGGATAGCGGGTCGACCTCTGGGGCCAACGTCCTGACTTTC.

This chain links TRBV27 with TRBJ2-7, with D possibly TRBD2 on 6 matching bases. Germline V CDR1 and CDR2: MNHEY, SMNVEV (reference sequence). Trimming left V 5 bases short and J 3 bases short, with 17 bases between. The CDR3 totals 15 residues. CDR3 nucleotides: TGTGCCAGCAGTCCCGTGGGGGGAGTAGACTACGAGCAGTACTTC. Amino acid sequence: CASSPVGGVDYEQYF.

The chain uses TRBV11-2 and TRBJ2-7, with D perhaps matching TRBD2 (5 bases). The germline V and J ends were trimmed by 5 bases and 1 base, with 15 bases remaining between them. Germline assignment: CDR1 SGHAT and CDR2 FQNNGV. The CDR3 is 15 amino acids. CDR3 loop: CASSLKGGLSYEQYF. In nucleotides, the CDR3 is TGTGCCAGCAGCCTTAAAGGCGGACTTTCCTACGAGCAGTACTTC.

The chain links TRBV11-2 to TRBJ2-1; D possibly corresponds to TRBD2 (6 bases). V was clipped by 1 base and J by 5 bases, with 18 bases between them. CDR1 SGHAT and CDR2 FQNNGV come from the germline V gene. The CDR3 is 17 amino acids. This CDR3 reads CASSLARRDSRHNEQFF. CDR3 bases: TGTGCCAGCAGCTTAGCGAGAAGGGACTCGAGACACAATGAGCAGTTCTTC.

This rearrangement joins TRBV6-5 to TRBJ2-3, with D possibly called TRBD1 or TRBD2 (5 bases each). The V and J ends lost 2 bases and 6 bases respectively, with 15 bases between them. Germline V gives CDR1 MNHEY, CDR2 SVGAGI. CDR3 length: 15 amino acids. The chain's CDR3 is CASSYGTPNPDTQYF. In nucleotides, the CDR3 is TGTGCCAGCAGTTACGGGACCCCAAACCCGGATACGCAGTATTTT.